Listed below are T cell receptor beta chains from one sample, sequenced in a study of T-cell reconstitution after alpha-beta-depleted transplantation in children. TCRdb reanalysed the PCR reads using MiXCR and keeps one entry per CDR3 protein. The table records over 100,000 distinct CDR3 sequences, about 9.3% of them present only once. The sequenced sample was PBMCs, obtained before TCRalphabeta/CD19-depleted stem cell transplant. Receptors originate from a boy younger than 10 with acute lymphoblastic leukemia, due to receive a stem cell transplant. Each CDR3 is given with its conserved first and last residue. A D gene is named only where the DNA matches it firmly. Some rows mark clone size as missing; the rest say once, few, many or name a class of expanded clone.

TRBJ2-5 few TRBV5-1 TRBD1 CASSNRGQETQYF TGCGCCAGCTCGAACAGGGGGCAGGAGACCCAGTACTTC
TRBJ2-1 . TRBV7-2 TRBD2 CASSFSGGFYNEQFF TGTGCCAGCAGCTTCAGCGGGGGCTTCTACAATGAGCAGTTCTTC
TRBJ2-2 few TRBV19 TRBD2 CASSILAGGPGELFF TGTGCCAGTAGTATACTAGCGGGAGGGCCCGGGGAGCTGTTTTTT
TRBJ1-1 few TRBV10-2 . CASNSLNTEAFF TGCGCCAGCAATTCACTGAACACTGAAGCTTTCTTT
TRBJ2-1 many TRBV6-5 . CASSYSGLKNEQFF TGTGCCAGCAGTTACTCAGGACTTAAGAATGAGCAGTTCTTC
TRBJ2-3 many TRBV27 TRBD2 CASSPSLAVETDTQYF TGTGCCAGCAGTCCCTCACTAGCGGTAGAGACAGATACGCAGTATTTT
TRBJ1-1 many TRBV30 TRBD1 CAWRRQGLNTEAFF TGTGCCTGGAGGCGACAGGGGTTGAACACTGAAGCTTTCTTT
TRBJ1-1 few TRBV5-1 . CASSKHPNSNTEAFF TGCGCCAGCAGCAAACACCCTAATTCGAACACTGAAGCTTTCTTT
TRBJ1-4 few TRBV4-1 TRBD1 CASSQEGQGTGGNEKLFF TGCGCCAGCAGCCAAGAAGGTCAGGGGACAGGGGGTAATGAAAAACTGTTTTTT
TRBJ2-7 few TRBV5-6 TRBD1 CASSPPDRDEQYF TGTGCCAGCAGCCCGCCTGACAGGGACGAGCAGTACTTC
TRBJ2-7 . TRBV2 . CASRSPGRGYEQYF TGTGCCAGCAGGTCCCCGGGGCGAGGTTACGAGCAGTACTTC
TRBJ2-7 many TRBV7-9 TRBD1 CASSFRDRSYEQYF TGTGCCAGCAGCTTCCGGGACAGGTCCTACGAGCAGTACTTC
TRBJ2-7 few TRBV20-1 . CSFPGGAGEQYF TGCAGTTTCCCGGGGGGCGCAGGCGAGCAGTACTTC
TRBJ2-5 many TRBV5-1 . CASSLNLDETQYF TGCGCCAGCAGCTTGAATCTCGACGAGACCCAGTACTTC
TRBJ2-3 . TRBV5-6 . CASSFSARGSTDTQYF TGTGCCAGCAGCTTCTCCGCTAGGGGTTCCACAGATACGCAGTATTTT
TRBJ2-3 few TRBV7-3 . CASSSSASRPSTDTQYF TGTGCCAGCAGCTCCTCGGCTAGCCGACCTAGCACAGATACGCAGTATTTT
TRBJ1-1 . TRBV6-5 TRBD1 CASNRGGGRTEAFF TGTGCCAGCAACAGGGGGGGGGGCCGCACTGAAGCTTTCTTT
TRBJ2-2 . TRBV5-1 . CASSIDKRDTGELFF TGCGCCAGCAGCATCGACAAGCGGGACACCGGGGAGCTGTTTTTT
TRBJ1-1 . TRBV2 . CASRGEQEDGAFF TGTGCCAGCAGGGGGGAACAGGAGGACGGGGCTTTCTTT
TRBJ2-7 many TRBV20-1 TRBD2 CSALKREVAYEQYF TGCAGTGCCCTGAAGCGGGAGGTGGCCTACGAGCAGTACTTC
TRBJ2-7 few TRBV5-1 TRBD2 CASSRTPGSGRPEQYF TGCGCCAGCAGCCGAACACCCGGGAGCGGGAGGCCCGAGCAGTACTTC
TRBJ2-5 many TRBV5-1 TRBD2 CASSLSTSGNQETQYF TGCGCCAGCAGCTTAAGTACTAGCGGGAACCAAGAGACCCAGTACTTC
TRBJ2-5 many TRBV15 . CATNQGRGKETQYF TGTGCCACCAACCAGGGGCGGGGGAAAGAGACCCAGTACTTC
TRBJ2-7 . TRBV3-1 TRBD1 CASSQTGQVRYEQYF TGTGCCAGCAGCCAGACCGGACAGGTTCGCTACGAGCAGTACTTC
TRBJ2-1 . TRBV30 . CAWSYVQGEQFF TGTGCCTGGAGTTACGTGCAGGGTGAGCAGTTCTTC
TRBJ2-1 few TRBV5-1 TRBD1 CASSGGQGARNEQFF TGCGCCAGCAGCGGAGGACAGGGAGCCAGGAATGAGCAGTTCTTC
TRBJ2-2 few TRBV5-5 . CASSLEQGRKTGELFF TGTGCCAGCAGCTTGGAACAGGGTCGAAAAACCGGGGAGCTGTTTTTT
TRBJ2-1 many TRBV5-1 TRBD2 CASRLAGDESYNEQFF TGCGCCAGCCGACTAGCGGGAGACGAGTCCTACAATGAGCAGTTCTTC
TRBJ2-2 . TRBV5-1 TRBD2 CASSPLAVDTGELFF TGCGCCAGCTCCCCCCTAGCGGTAGACACCGGGGAGCTGTTTTTT
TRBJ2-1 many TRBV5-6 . CASSLDPNRAATGSGEQFF TGTGCCAGCAGCTTGGACCCCAACCGAGCGGCCACCGGCTCGGGTGAGCAGTTCTTC
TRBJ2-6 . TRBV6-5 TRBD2 CASSYSGGAGANVLTF TGTGCCAGCAGTTACTCGGGGGGGGCTGGGGCCAACGTCCTGACTTTC
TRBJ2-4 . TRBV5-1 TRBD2 CASSLSTSGRVDIQYF TGCGCCAGCAGCTTGAGTACTAGCGGGAGGGTTGACATTCAGTACTTC
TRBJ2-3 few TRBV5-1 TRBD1 CASSRDRGADTQYF TGCGCCAGCAGCAGAGACAGGGGTGCAGATACGCAGTATTTT
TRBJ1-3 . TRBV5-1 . CASSLDHGAGGNTIYF TGCGCCAGCAGCTTAGACCACGGGGCCGGTGGAAACACCATATATTTT
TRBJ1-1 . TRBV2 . CASLRFAEAFF TGTGCCAGCTTGCGCTTCGCTGAAGCTTTCTTT
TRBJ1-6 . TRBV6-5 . CASSYSKMSSYNSPLHF TGTGCCAGCAGTTACTCGAAAATGAGCTCCTATAATTCACCCCTCCACTTT
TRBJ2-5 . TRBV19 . CASSTPRGPQETQYF TGTGCCAGTAGTACCCCACGTGGGCCCCAAGAGACCCAGTACTTC
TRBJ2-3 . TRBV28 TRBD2 CASSLSWASGRADTQYF TGTGCCAGCAGTTTATCCTGGGCTAGCGGGAGGGCAGATACGCAGTATTTT
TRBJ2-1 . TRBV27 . CASSSSWVGNEQFF TGTGCCAGCAGTAGCTCGTGGGTGGGGAATGAGCAGTTCTTC
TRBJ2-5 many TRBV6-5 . CASSYYGERETQYF TGTGCCAGCAGTTACTACGGAGAGAGGGAGACCCAGTACTTC